This entry is about one T cell receptor beta chain. A few counts support this clone. No cognate antigen has been identified for it. No quality values exist for individual bases; no much larger clone is one base distant. V trim: 0 bases; J trim: 1 base; unmatched bases: 6. The germline V gene encodes CDR1 SGDLS and CDR2 YYNGEE. The CDR3 runs 17 amino acids, cysteine and phenylalanine included. Only the CDR3 part of the read is kept: 51 bases, read in frame from the first base. This record comes from a study of technical replicates of blood from a few donors (dated by TCRdb to about 2017). The library was prepared using the immunoSEQ multiplex PCR assay. In TCRdb, the immuneACCESS table is reduced to in-frame sequences with V and J assigned. These tables do not hold every clone; where another copy was compared, an unresolved V gene accounts for under half, and the others remain unexplained. Within this sample are 78,000 or so clones, with about 89% of them counted one time only. Of the sample, 0.35% to 0.45% is held by the ten largest clones.

This clonotype was sampled from a human donor in good health. Sequenced: T cells isolated from PBMCs. Here the chain combines TRBV9 and TRBJ1-1; 10 nucleotides in the junction match TRBD1. The CDR3 loop reads CASSVEPTGGGNTEAFF. The DNA reads as follows: TGTGCCAGCAGCGTAGAACCGACAGGGGGCGGGAACACTGAAGCTTTCTTT. The full variable domain, completed from the reference TRBV9 and TRBJ1-1 proteins outside the CDR3, reads DSGVTQTPKHLITATGQRVTLRCSPRSGDLSVYWYQQSLDQGLQFLIQYYNGEERAKGNILERFSAQQFPDLHSELNLSSLELGDSALYFCASSVEPTGGGNTEAFFGQGTRLTVV.